These 26 T cell receptor beta chains were all obtained from the same sample, sequenced in a study of cytomegalovirus exposure and HLA in healthy donors. 60 Vbeta and 13 Jbeta primers were used in PCR. Some clones are missing from TCRdb's copy, which holds only in-frame ones; the method was immunoSEQ multiplex PCR. This sample yields around 86,000 clones, of which roughly 85% are seen a single time; 6% belongs to the top ten. Sequencing input: PBMCs. These TCRs come from a female donor in good health and CMV-seronegative.

This clone was seen a few times. V gene TRBV6-5 combines with J gene TRBJ2-2; D gene uncertain. The CDR3 is 12 residues long. Deletions cut 5 bases from V and 5 bases from J, with 6 bases between. Germline assignment: CDR1 MNHEY and CDR2 SVGAGI. The CDR3, as DNA: TGTGCCAGCAGTCTCTTAACCGGGGAGCTGTTTTTT. Translating gives CASSLLTGELFF.

J is TRBJ1-2 and V is TRBV7-2; D not certain. With 1 base removed from V and 1 base from J, the gap between germline ends came to 7 bases. Per the germline V gene, CDR1 is SGHTA and CDR2 is FQGNSA. CDR3 size: 14 residues. CDR3 DNA: TGTGCCAGCAGCTTAGACGGGGTTAACTATGGCTACACCTTC. This translates into CASSLDGVNYGYTF.

The chain carries TRBV30 and TRBJ2-7; the match to TRBD1 covers 9 bases. Losses at the gene ends were 2 bases for V and 3 bases for J; bases not matched to a gene: 5. CDR1 and CDR2 (germline): GTSNPN, SVGIG (reference sequence). The CDR3 totals 14 residues. CDR3 DNA sequence: TGTGCCTGGAGTTTAGGGACAGGGCTCTACGAGCAGTACTTC. The encoded protein is CAWSLGTGLYEQYF. Variable domain in full (rest from reference TRBV30 and TRBJ2-7): SQTIHQWPATLVQPVGSPLSLECTVEGTSNPNLYWYRQAAGRGLQLLFYSVGIGQISSEVPQNLSASRPQDRQFILSSKKLLLSDSGFYLCAWSLGTGLYEQYFGPGTRLTVT.

In DNA, the CDR3 is TGTGCCAGCAGACCTAGCGGGGGACAAGAGACCCAGTACTTC. Amino acids: CASRPSGGQETQYF. V and J are TRBV7-2 and TRBJ2-5; 10 bases align to TRBD2. CDR3 size: 14 residues. The V gene's germline CDR1 is SGHTA and CDR2 FQGNSA. The V gene end was trimmed by 6 bases and the J gene end by 2 bases; junction bases not matched to a gene: 3.

Only one count was recorded for this clone. The chain employs TRBV9 and TRBJ2-5, with a tentative D call TRBD2 (5 bases). Germline CDR1 reads SGDLS; CDR2 reads YYNGEE. V was pared by 2 bases and J by 4 bases, with 6 bases between. The CDR3 contains 12 residues. The CDR3 loop is CASSVGGETQYF. DNA for the CDR3: TGTGCCAGCAGCGTCGGAGGAGAGACCCAGTACTTC.

The J gene is TRBJ2-2, the V gene TRBV5-4, with D perhaps matching TRBD2 (5 bases). V was clipped by 4 bases and J by 2 bases, with 9 bases between them. The germline gives CDR1 SGHNT, CDR2 YYREEE (reference sequence). This CDR3 comprises 14 residues. This CDR3 is CASSPTTNTGELFF. The CDR3 coding sequence is TGTGCCAGCAGCCCGACTACCAACACCGGGGAGCTGTTTTTT. The full variable domain, in which reference TRBV5-4 and TRBJ2-2 provide the parts outside the CDR3, is ETGVTQSPTHLIKTRGQQVTLRCSSQSGHNTVSWYQQALGQGPQFIFQYYREEENGRGNFPPRFSGLQFPNYSSELNVNALELDDSALYLCASSPTTNTGELFFGEGSRLTVL.

The chain employs TRBV30 and TRBJ2-7; maybe TRBD2 (5 bases). Trimming pared 5 bases from V and 1 base from J, leaving 12 bases between. The CDR3 totals 13 residues. Per germline, CDR1 GTSNPN and CDR2 SVGIG (reference sequence). DNA for the CDR3: TGTGCCTGGGAGGGAGCCGATTCCTACGAGCAGTACTTC. Translation gives CAWEGADSYEQYF.

This rearrangement joins TRBV30 to TRBJ2-5; a weak D match, TRBD1 (5 bases). The length of the CDR3 is 12 residues. CDR1 is GTSNPN and CDR2 is SVGIG in the germline V gene (reference sequence). V was clipped by 5 bases and J by 1 base, with 8 bases between them. This CDR3 reads CAWGAAQETQYF. The CDR3 region has the DNA TGTGCCTGGGGGGCAGCCCAAGAGACCCAGTACTTC.

The J gene is TRBJ2-6, the V gene TRBV6-1; possibly TRBD2 for D (6 bases). Germline loops: CDR1 MNHNS, CDR2 SASEGT. The V end was cut by 2 bases, the J end by 2 bases, with 10 bases between. The length of the CDR3 is 16 residues. The CDR3 sequence is CASSEWGVTGANVLTF. For the CDR3, the DNA is TGTGCCAGCAGTGAATGGGGGGTTACTGGGGCCAACGTCCTGACTTTC.

The rearrangement links TRBV19 to TRBJ2-1; D is unresolved. CDR3 length: 13 residues. CDR1 LNHDA and CDR2 SQIVND come from the germline V gene (reference sequence). Trimming took 4 bases from V and 5 from J, leaving 9 bases between them. In nucleotides, the CDR3 is TGTGCCAGTAGTACCTCCCTAAACAATGAGCAGTTCTTC. This gives the protein CASSTSLNNEQFF.

V is TRBV6-6 and J is TRBJ2-7; 12 positions agree with TRBD2. V was clipped by 6 bases and J by 6 bases; unmatched bases: 12. This CDR3 region has 16 residues. Germline V gene lookup returns CDR1 MNHNY and CDR2 SVGAGI (reference sequence). The CDR3 protein is CASSDPGLAGGREQYF. Written as DNA, the CDR3 is TGTGCCAGCAGCGATCCGGGCCTAGCGGGAGGGCGCGAGCAGTACTTC.

The genes are TRBV5-6 and TRBJ2-4, with TRBD2 matching 7 bases. Germline V gene data show CDR1 as SGHDT and CDR2 as YYEEEE. The J segment lost 9 bases and the V segment lost 4 bases, leaving 13 bases of the junction unmatched. This CDR3 is 15 amino acids long. DNA of the CDR3: TGTGCCAGCAGCCCCGCCGCGGGGGAAGATGGCATTCAGTACTTC. This gives the protein CASSPAAGEDGIQYF.

In nucleotides, the CDR3 is TGTGCCAGCAGCGGGAGCGGGATAGGGTACGAGCAGTACTTC. It is translated as CASSGSGIGYEQYF. The chain links TRBV9 to TRBJ2-7; 7 nucleotides align to TRBD2. Germline V gene data show CDR1 as SGDLS and CDR2 as YYNGEE. J was trimmed by 4 bases and V by 3 bases; bases with no gene match: 7. The CDR3 extends over 14 amino acids.

J is TRBJ2-3 and V is TRBV5-1; TRBD2 aligns across 8 bases. The ends lost 4 bases at V and 0 bases at J; junction bases unmatched: 10. Germline values: CDR1 SGHRS, CDR2 YFSETQ. This CDR3 has 17 residues. This CDR3 reads CASSLYIAGLSTDTQYF. The DNA for the CDR3 is TGCGCCAGCAGCCTCTATATAGCGGGGTTAAGCACAGATACGCAGTATTTT.

The gene calls are TRBV4-3 and TRBJ2-1; 12 bases line up with TRBD2. V lost 1 base, J lost 2 bases, and 0 bases stayed unmatched. Germline V gene data show CDR1 as LGHNA and CDR2 as YSLEER. The CDR3 length is 16 residues. CDR3 DNA: TGCGCCAGCAGCCAAGGGACTAGCGGGGCCTACAATGAGCAGTTCTTC. Translating gives CASSQGTSGAYNEQFF.

The chain has TRBV11-2 and TRBJ2-7; a weak D match, TRBD1 (5 bases). There are 14 residues in the CDR3. CDR1 and CDR2 from the germline V gene are SGHAT and FQNNGV. The V and J ends lost 5 bases and 4 bases respectively, with 15 bases between them. The CDR3 is CASSHRQWEYEQYF. CDR3 bases: TGTGCCAGCAGCCACCGACAGTGGGAATACGAGCAGTACTTC.

The chain joins TRBV19 to TRBJ2-7; no clear D gene. CDR3 length equals 11 residues. The V end was cut by 6 bases, the J end by 6 bases, with 9 bases between. Per the germline V gene, CDR1 is LNHDA and CDR2 is SQIVND (reference sequence). The CDR3 region has the DNA TGTGCCAGTAGACATCGTTGCGAGCAGTACTTC. Encoded protein: CASRHRCEQYF. The whole variable domain, remainder taken from reference TRBV19 and TRBJ2-7, is DGGITQSPKYLFRKEGQNVTLSCEQNLNHDAMYWYRQDPGQGLRLIYYSQIVNDFQKGDIAEGYSVSREKKESFPLTVTSAQKNPTAFYLCASRHRCEQYFGPGTRLTVT.

The CDR3 is CAWRGGGTRTMNTEAFF. The CDR3 DNA reads as TGTGCCTGGAGAGGAGGTGGGACAAGGACCATGAACACTGAAGCTTTCTTT. The chain combines TRBV30 with TRBJ1-1; tentatively, D is TRBD1 (6 bases). The CDR3 contains 17 residues. Trimming left V 3 bases short and J 0 bases short, with 20 bases between. Germline V lookup: CDR1 GTSNPN, CDR2 SVGIG (reference sequence).

This clone was recorded once. The chain links TRBV9 to TRBJ2-3; TRBD1 matches at 10 bases. J gave up 6 bases and V 3 bases, and 10 bases lay outside the gene matches. The CDR3 has 16 amino acids. The germline V gene has CDR1 SGDLS and CDR2 YYNGEE. CDR3 DNA sequence: TGTGCCAGCAGCGGACACGGGACAGGGGTCGTCGATACGCAGTATTTT. Its protein is CASSGHGTGVVDTQYF.

The chain combines TRBV4-2 with TRBJ2-1, with 10 bases lining up with TRBD2. This CDR3 is 16 amino acids long. V lost 4 bases to trimming and J lost 4 bases; unmatched junction nucleotides: 7. The germline V gene encodes CDR1 LGHNA and CDR2 YNFKEQ. Here the CDR3 reads CASSRSAGGEYNEQFF. CDR3 coding DNA: TGTGCCAGCAGCCGATCAGCGGGAGGGGAGTACAATGAGCAGTTCTTC.

The chain couples TRBV4-2 to TRBJ1-4; the D is unclear. In germline, CDR1 is LGHNA, CDR2 YNFKEQ. The V end lost 4 bases, the J end lost 7 bases, and 13 bases lay between the germline ends. This CDR3 spans 14 amino acids. The CDR3 loop is CASSPQLEGEKLFF. The CDR3 DNA sequence: TGTGCCAGCAGCCCTCAGCTCGAGGGTGAAAAACTGTTTTTT.

The chain links TRBV28 to TRBJ2-5; TRBD1 matches 9 bases. Germline V gives CDR1 MDHEN, CDR2 SYDVKM. CDR3 length: 14 amino acids. Germline trimming cut 6 bases from V and 5 bases from J; bases unmatched to any gene: 7. CDR3: CASSPGTGMETQYF. The CDR3 bases are TGTGCCAGCAGCCCTGGGACAGGGATGGAGACCCAGTACTTC.

The rearrangement links TRBV5-4 to TRBJ2-7, with TRBD1 identical over 9 bases. Germline loops: CDR1 SGHNT, CDR2 YYREEE (reference sequence). With 4 bases clipped from V and 6 bases from J, the junction kept 11 bases outside the gene matches. The CDR3 totals 15 residues. The CDR3 sequence: CASSETGGGRFEQYF. CDR3 coding DNA: TGTGCCAGCAGCGAGACAGGGGGTGGACGTTTCGAGCAGTACTTC.

The chain employs TRBV19 and TRBJ1-1; D unclear. The length of the CDR3 is 12 residues. Germline lookup yields CDR1 LNHDA and CDR2 SQIVND (reference sequence). The V gene lost 7 bases and the J gene lost 7 bases, with 13 bases spanning the gap. The CDR3 bases are TGTGCCAGTAAAGACCCGCCGGGTGAAGCTTTCTTT. Translated, it gives CASKDPPGEAFF.

CDR3 coding DNA: TGTGCCAGCAGCTCCGGGGTGTCCGGGAACACTGAAGCTTTCTTT. Translated: CASSSGVSGNTEAFF. The chain has TRBV7-9 and TRBJ1-1, with D unclear. Trimming pared 4 bases from V and 1 base from J, leaving 13 bases between. This CDR3 contains 15 residues. From germline, CDR1 is SEHNR and CDR2 FQNEAQ (reference sequence).

This clone occurred a few times. The gene calls are TRBV6-4 and TRBJ2-1; tentatively, D is TRBD2 (6 bases). The V end was cut by 6 bases, the J end by 9 bases, with 21 bases between. The CDR3 has 15 residues. Germline V gene data show CDR1 as MRHNA and CDR2 as SNTAGT. The CDR3, as DNA: TGTGCCAGCAGCCGGGCGGAGGGGCTCTACGGTGAGCAGTTCTTC. Amino acids: CASSRAEGLYGEQFF.